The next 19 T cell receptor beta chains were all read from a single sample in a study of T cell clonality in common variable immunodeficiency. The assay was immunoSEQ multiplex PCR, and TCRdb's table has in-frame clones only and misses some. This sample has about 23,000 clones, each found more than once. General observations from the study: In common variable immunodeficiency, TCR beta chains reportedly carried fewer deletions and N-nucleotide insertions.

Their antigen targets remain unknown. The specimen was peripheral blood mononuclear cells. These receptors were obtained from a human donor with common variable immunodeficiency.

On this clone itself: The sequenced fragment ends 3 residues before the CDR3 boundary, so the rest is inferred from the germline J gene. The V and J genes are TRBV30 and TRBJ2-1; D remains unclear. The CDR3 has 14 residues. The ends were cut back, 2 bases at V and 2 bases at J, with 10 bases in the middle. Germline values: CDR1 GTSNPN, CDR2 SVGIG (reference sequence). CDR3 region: CAWSPSLTYNEQFF. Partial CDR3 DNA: TGTGCCTGGAGTCCCTCGCTAACCTACAATGAG.

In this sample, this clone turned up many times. The CDR3 bases that were read are TGCAGTGCTAGAGAGTGGACTGGGGAG. As protein: CSAREWTGE. The whole CDR3 reads CSAREWTGELFF. The J gene is TRBJ2-2, the V gene TRBV20-1, with D possibly TRBD2 on 5 matching bases. The DNA ends 3 residues before the CDR3 does, and the rest of the CDR3 is filled in from the germline J gene. The CDR3 is 12 amino acids. Germline lookup yields CDR1 DFQATT and CDR2 SNEGSKA (reference sequence). Trimming stripped 0 bases from V and 8 bases from J, with 7 bases between.

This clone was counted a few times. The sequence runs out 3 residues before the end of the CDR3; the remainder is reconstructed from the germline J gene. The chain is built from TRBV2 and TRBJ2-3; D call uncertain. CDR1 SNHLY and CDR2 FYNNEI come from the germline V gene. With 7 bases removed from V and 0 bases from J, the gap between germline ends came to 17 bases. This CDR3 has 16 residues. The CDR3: CASKRTGTASTDTQYF. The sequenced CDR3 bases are TGTGCCAGCAAGAGAACGGGTACTGCTAGCACAGATACG. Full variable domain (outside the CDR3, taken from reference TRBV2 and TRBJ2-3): EPEVTQTPSHQVTQMGQEVILRCVPISNHLYFYWYRQILGQKVEFLVSFYNNEISEKSEIFDDQFSVERPDGSNFTLKIRSTKLEDSAMYFCASKRTGTASTDTQYFGPGTRLTVL.

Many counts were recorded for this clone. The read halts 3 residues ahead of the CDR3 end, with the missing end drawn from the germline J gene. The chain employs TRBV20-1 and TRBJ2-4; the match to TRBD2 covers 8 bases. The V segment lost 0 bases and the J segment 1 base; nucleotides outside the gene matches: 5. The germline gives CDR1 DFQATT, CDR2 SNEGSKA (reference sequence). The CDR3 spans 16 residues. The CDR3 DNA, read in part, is TGCAGTGCTAGAGAAACGGGAGGGGTGGCCAAAAACATT. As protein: CSARETGGVAKNI. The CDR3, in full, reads CSARETGGVAKNIQYF.

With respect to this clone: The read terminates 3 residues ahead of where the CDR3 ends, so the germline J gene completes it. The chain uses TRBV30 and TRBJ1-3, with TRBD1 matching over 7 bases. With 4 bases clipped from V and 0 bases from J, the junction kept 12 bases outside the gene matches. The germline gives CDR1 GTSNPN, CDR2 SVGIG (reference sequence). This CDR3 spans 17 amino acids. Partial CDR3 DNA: TGTGCCTGGAAACCCAGGACAGGCTTCATCTCTGGAAACACC. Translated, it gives CAWKPRTGFISGNT. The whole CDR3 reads CAWKPRTGFISGNTIYF.

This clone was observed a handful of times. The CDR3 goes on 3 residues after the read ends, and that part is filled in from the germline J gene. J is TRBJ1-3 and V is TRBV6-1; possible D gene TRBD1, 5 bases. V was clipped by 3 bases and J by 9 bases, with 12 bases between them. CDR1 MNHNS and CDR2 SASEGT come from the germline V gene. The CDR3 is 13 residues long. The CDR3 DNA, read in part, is TGTGCCAGCAGTGAGACAGCTCGACCCACC. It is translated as CASSETARPT. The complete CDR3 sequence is CASSETARPTIYF.

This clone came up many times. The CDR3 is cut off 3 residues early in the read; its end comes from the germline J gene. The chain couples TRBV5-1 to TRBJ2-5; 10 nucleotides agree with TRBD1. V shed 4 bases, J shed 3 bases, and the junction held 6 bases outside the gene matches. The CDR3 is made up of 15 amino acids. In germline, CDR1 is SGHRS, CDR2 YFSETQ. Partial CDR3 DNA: TGCGCCAGCAGCGGCGGACAGGGGGGGAAAGAGACC. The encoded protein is CASSGGQGGKET. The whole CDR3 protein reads CASSGGQGGKETQYF.

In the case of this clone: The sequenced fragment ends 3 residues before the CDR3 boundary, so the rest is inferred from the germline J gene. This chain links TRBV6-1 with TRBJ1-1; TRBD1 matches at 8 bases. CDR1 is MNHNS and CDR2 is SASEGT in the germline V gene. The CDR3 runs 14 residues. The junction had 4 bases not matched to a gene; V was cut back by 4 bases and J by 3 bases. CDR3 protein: CASSALGQDTEAFF. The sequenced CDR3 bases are TGTGCCAGCAGTGCCCTGGGACAGGACACTGAA.

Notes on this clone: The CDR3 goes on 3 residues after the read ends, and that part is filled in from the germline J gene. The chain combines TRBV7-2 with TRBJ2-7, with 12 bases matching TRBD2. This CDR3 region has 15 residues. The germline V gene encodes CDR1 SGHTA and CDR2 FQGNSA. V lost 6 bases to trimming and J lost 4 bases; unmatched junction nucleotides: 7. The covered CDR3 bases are TGTGCCAGCAGACGAGCTAGCGGGGGGGCGTACGAG. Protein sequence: CASRRASGGAYE. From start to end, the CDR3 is CASRRASGGAYEQYF.

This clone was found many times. CDR3 DNA (partial): TGTGCCAGCAGCCGGCGGGGAGATACG. Translated: CASSRRGDT. The CDR3, in full, reads CASSRRGDTQYF. The chain has TRBV7-2 and TRBJ2-3; a weak D match, TRBD2 (6 bases). From the germline J gene comes the end of the CDR3, since the read stops 3 residues before it. This CDR3 has 12 amino acids. Trimming took off 5 bases at V and 5 bases at J, with 8 bases between the two ends. The germline V gene encodes CDR1 SGHTA and CDR2 FQGNSA.

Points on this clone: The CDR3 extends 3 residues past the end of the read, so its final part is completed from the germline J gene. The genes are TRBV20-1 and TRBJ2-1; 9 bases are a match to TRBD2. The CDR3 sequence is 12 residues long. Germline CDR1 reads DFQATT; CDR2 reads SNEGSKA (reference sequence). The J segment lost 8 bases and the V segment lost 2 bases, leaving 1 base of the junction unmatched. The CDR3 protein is CSARKREDEQFF. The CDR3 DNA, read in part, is TGCAGTGCTAGAAAGCGGGAGGATGAG.

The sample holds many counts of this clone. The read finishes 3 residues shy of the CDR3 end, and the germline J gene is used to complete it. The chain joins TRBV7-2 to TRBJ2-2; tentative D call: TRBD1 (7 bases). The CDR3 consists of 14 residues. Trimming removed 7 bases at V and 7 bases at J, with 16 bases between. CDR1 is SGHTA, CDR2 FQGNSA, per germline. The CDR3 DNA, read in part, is TGTGCCAGCAAGCGGCAGGGGGGAGTCGGGGAG. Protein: CASKRQGGVGE. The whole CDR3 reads CASKRQGGVGELFF.

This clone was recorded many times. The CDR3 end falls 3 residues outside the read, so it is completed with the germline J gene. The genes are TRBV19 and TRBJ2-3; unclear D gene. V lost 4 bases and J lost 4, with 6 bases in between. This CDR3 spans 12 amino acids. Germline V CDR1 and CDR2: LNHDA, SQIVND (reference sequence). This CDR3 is CASSTRADTQYF. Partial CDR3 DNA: TGTGCCAGTAGTACCCGTGCAGATACG.

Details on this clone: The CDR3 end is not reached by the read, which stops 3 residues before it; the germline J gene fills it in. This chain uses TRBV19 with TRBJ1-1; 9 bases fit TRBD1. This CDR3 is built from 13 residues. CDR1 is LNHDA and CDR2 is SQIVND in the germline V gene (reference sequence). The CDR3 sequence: CASSPDRGKRAFF. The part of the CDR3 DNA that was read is TGTGCCAGTAGTCCCGACAGGGGGAAGAGA.

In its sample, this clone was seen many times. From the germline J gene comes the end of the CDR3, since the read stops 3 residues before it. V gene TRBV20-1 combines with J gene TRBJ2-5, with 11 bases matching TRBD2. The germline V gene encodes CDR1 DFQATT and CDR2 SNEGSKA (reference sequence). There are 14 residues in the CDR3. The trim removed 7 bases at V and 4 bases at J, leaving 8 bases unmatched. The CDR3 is CSVLAGGPRETQYF. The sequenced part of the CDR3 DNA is TGCAGTGTTCTAGCGGGGGGCCCTCGAGAGACC.

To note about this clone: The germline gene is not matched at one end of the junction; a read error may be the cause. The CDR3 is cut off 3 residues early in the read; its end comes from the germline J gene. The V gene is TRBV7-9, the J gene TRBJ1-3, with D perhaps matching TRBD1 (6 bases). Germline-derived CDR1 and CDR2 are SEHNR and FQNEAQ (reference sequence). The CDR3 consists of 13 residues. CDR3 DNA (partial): TGTTCCAGCAGCAGGGGCTCTGGAAACACC. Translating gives CSSSRGSGNT. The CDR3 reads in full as CSSSRGSGNTIYF.

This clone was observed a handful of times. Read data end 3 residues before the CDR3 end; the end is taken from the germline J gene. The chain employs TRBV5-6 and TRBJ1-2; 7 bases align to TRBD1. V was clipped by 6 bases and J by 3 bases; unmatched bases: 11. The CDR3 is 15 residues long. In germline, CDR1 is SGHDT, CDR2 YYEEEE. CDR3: CASTFKNRGDYGYTF. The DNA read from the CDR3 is TGTGCCAGCACCTTTAAAAACAGGGGAGACTATGGC.

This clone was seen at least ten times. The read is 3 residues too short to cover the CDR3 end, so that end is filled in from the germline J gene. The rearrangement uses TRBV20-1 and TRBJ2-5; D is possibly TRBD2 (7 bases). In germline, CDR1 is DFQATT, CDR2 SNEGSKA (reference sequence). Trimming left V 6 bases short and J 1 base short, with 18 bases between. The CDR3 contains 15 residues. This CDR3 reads CSAPGGRGFQETQYF. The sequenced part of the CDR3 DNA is TGCAGTGCCCCCGGGGGGCGGGGGTTCCAAGAGACC.

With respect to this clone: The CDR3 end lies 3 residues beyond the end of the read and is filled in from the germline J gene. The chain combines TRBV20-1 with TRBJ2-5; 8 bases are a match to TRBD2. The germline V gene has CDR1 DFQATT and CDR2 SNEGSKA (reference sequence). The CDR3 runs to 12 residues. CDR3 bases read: TGCAGCGCTCACCCGGGGGGGGAGACC. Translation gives CSAHPGGET. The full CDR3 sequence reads CSAHPGGETQYF.